The T cell receptor beta chain under discussion was sequenced for a study of blood T cell repertoires in COVID-19. Using immunoSEQ multiplex PCR, the repertoire was profiled, and TCRdb retains in-frame clones only, with some absent. This table holds 250,000 to 350,000 clones, about four fifths found once. The CDR3 extends over 13 amino acids. With V trimmed by 4 bases and J by 6 bases, 7 bases remained unmatched. Germline loops: CDR1 SGHTS, CDR2 YDEGEE. This clonotype was sampled from a human donor with COVID-19, enrolled during active disease. The donor label of this sample is uncertain. The gene calls are TRBV5-8 and TRBJ2-7, with TRBD1 identical over 7 bases. The specimen was peripheral blood. The CDR3 loop is CASSTTGYREQYF. DNA of the CDR3: TGTGCCAGCAGCACGACAGGGTATCGCGAGCAGTACTTC.